This T cell receptor beta chain derives from a study of blood T cells in healthy people across ages. Researchers collected about 9.6 milliliters of peripheral blood from every single donor. This CDR3 spans 14 amino acids. Germline CDR1 SGHVS, CDR2 FNYEAQ. V lost 5 bases and J lost 2, with 11 bases in between. Study outcomes and limitations: In these data, TCR beta diversity tracked strongly with naive T cell percentage. Bulk PBMC profiling left naive and antigen-experienced comparisons inconclusive. Higher diversity and more naive CD4+ cells were features of long-lived donors, compared to aged donors.

PCR was performed a second time for roughly 7 to 11 cycles using a sample-barcoded 5' primer and a J-beta primer mix. TCRdb re-called the 5' RACE reads with MiXCR, one entry per CDR3 protein. The table includes around 1,900,000 distinct CDR3 sequences, about two fifths detected once. Remarks on this clonotype: No antigen is known for it.

Sequenced material: blood. The chain carries TRBV7-6 and TRBJ2-3; D is possibly TRBD2 (6 bases). The sequence was obtained from a human donor in good health. CDR3 DNA: TGTGCCAGCAGCCAGCGGGCTTACACAGATACGCAGTATTTT. Translated, it gives CASSQRAYTDTQYF. The whole variable domain, remainder taken from reference TRBV7-6 and TRBJ2-3, is GAGVSQSPRYKVTKRGQDVALRCDPISGHVSLYWYRQALGQGPEFLTYFNYEAQQDKSGLPNDRFSAERPEGSISTLTIQRTEQRDSAMYRCASSQRAYTDTQYFGPGTRLTVL.